This T cell receptor (beta chain) was identified during a study of T cells expressing NK-cell markers. No DNA is given; TCRdb re-called the 5' RACE reads and lists each CDR3 protein once. This listing includes approximately 150,000 distinct CDR3 sequences. This sequence originates from a man between 18 and 35 years old in good health. Sequencing input: blood T cells: a sorted CD56 or NKG2C T cell subset, CD4+ or CD8+ T cells, or bulk PBMC T cells (not recorded which).

This CDR3 reads CASSIVASAVNEQFF. This chain joins TRBV19 and TRBJ2-1; TCRdb reports TRBD2, a call that lacks DNA to check it against. There are 15 residues in the CDR3. Germline CDR1 is LNHDA and CDR2 is SQIVND (reference sequence). The full variable domain, completed using reference TRBV19 and TRBJ2-1, is DGGITQSPKYLFRKEGQNVTLSCEQNLNHDAMYWYRQDPGQGLRLIYYSQIVNDFQKGDIAEGYSVSREKKESFPLTVTSAQKNPTAFYLCASSIVASAVNEQFFGPGTRLTVL.